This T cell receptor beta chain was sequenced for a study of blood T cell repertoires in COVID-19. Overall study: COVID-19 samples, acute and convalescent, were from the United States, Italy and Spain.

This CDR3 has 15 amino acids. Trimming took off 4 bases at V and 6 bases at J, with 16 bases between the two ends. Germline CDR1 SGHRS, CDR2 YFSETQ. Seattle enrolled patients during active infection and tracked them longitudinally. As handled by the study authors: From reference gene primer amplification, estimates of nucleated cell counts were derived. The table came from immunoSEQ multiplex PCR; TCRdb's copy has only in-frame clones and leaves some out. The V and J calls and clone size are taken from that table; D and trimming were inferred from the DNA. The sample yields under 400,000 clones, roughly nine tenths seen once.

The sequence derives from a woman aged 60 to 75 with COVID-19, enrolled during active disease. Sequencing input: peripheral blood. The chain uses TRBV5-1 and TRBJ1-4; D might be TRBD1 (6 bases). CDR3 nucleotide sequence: TGCGCCAGCAGCATTGGGGCGGGGGCGGATGAAAAACTGTTTTTT. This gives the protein CASSIGAGADEKLFF.